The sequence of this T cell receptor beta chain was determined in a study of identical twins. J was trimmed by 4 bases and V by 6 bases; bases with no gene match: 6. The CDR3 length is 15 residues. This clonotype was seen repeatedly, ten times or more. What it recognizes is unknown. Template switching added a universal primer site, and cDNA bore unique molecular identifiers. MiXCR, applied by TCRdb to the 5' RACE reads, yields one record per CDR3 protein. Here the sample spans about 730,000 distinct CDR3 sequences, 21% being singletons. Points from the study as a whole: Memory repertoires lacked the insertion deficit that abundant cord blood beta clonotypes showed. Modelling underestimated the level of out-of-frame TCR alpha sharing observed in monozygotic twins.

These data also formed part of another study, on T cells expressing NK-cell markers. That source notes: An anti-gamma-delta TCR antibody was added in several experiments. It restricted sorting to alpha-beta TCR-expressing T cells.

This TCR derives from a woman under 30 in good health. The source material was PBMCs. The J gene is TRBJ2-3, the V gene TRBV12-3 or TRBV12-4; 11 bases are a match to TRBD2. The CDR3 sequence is CASRLIAGGPDTQYF. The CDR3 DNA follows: TGTGCCAGCAGGCTCATAGCGGGAGGGCCAGATACGCAGTATTTT.